This T cell receptor beta chain is drawn from a study of CD8 T cells in Susac syndrome (dated by TCRdb to the late 2010s). Concerning the study at large: Of the Susac syndrome patients who were sequenced, fewer than ten were in clinical remission while about 6 had clinically active disease. The study used repertoire sequencing to test whether antigen drove CD8+ T cell activation and differentiation in Susac syndrome. At blood withdrawal, Susac syndrome patients were therapy-naive, treated with corticosteroids (with IVIg additionally given to some), or treated with IVIg alone.

General findings and caveats noted by the study authors: The number of individuals in the TCR sequencing and HLA analysis was recognized as being relatively small. No clonal expansion was detected in the CD4+ T cell repertoire of Susac syndrome patients.

High-throughput TCR beta sequencing profiled peripheral blood CD8+ and CD4+ T cells from healthy donors, Susac syndrome patients and multiple sclerosis patients. Recently defined diagnostic criteria for definite or probable disease were met by the Susac syndrome patients. CD8+ TEMRA cells were enriched by FACS, while bulk CD8+ and CD4+ T cells were purified by magnetic negative isolation. Blood was drawn into EDTA tubes, processed within 24 hours, and PBMCs were isolated by density gradient centrifugation. PBMCs intended for TCR sequencing were cryopreserved in liquid nitrogen and were subsequently thawed in a 37 degrees C water bath. A purity of at least 90% was achieved for sorted or isolated CD4+, CD8+ and CD8+ TEMRA cells. Looking up the germline V gene yields CDR1 SGHRS and CDR2 YFSETQ. Trimming takes 5 bases from V and 0 bases from J, and the germline ends sit 9 bases apart. Reading from cysteine to phenylalanine, the CDR3 counts 15 amino acids. This entry keeps only the CDR3 DNA: 45 bases, framed from base 1.

In this sample, this clonotype turned up a few times. The antigen this receptor binds is unknown. No base-level quality is on record; no much larger clone is a single base apart. RNA was extracted using the RNeasy kit, and about 0.5 to 1 microgram was reverse transcribed with random hexamers. The immunoSEQ multiplex PCR assay, covering 54 Vbeta and 13 Jbeta segments, was used to amplify TCR beta CDR3 regions. To correct PCR amplification bias, a synthetic template baseline was used for both primer optimization and computational correction. For the original study's pipeline: Reads were annotated to V, D and J genes per IMGT and analyzed with immunoSEQ Analyzer, keeping only productive sequences. To calculate clonality, Shannon entropy was normalized by log2 of the number of productive unique sequences and then subtracted from one. Public and private clones were assessed among the 100 most prevalent clones of each patient and control. Susac-specific clones were defined as absent from healthy and MS cohorts, around 980 published viral clones and other ImmuneACCESS disease sequences. TCRdb trimmed the raw reads at Q25, called clones with MiXCR and kept productive beta chains. Rows are combined by CDR3 protein, so each entry shows the most common genes and DNA. The V and J calls shown here were made by TCRdb, not taken from the authors' results. The sample has about 80,000 distinct CDR3 sequences on record, roughly 91% of them singletons. In total, the top ten clones hold 0.52% of the sample.

The chain joins TRBV5-1 to TRBJ2-6; no D segment can be confidently identified. The receptor was isolated from a human donor with Susac syndrome. The sample taken for sequencing was CD4+ T cells from PBMCs. The CDR3 sequence is CASSKPASGANVLTF. Read as DNA, the sequence is TGCGCCAGCAGTAAACCAGCCTCTGGGGCCAACGTCCTGACTTTC.